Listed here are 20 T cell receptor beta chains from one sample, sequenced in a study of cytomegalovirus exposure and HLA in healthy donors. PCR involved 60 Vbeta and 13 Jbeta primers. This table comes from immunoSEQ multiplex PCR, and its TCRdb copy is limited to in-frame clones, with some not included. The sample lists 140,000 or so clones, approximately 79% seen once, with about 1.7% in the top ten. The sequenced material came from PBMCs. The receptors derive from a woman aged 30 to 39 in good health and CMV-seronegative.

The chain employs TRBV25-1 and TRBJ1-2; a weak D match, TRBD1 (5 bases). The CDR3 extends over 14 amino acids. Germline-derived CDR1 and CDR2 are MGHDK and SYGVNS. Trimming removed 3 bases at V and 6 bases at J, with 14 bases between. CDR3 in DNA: TGTGCCAGCAGTGAGGTACTTGTAGGGGATGGCTACACCTTC. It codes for CASSEVLVGDGYTF.

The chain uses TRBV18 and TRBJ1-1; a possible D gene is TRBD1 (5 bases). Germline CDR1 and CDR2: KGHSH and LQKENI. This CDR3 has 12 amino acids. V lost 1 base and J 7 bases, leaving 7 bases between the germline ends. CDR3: CASSPLQGEAFF. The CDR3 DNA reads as TGTGCCAGCTCACCACTGCAGGGTGAAGCTTTCTTT.

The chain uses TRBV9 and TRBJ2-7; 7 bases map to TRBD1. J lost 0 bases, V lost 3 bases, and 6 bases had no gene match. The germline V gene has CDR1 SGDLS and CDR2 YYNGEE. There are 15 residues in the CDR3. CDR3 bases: TGTGCCAGCAGCGGGACAGGCGTAGCCTCCTACGAGCAGTACTTC. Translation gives CASSGTGVASYEQYF.

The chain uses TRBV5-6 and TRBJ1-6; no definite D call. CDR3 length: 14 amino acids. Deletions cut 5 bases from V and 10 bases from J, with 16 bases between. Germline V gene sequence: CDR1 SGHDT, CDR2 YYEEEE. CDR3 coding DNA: TGTGCCAGCAGTTCTCCGGGAGGTGGGTCACCCCTCCACTTT. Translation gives CASSSPGGGSPLHF. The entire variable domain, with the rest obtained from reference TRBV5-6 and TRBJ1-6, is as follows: DAGVTQSPTHLIKTRGQQVTLRCSPKSGHDTVSWYQQALGQGPQFIFQYYEEEERQRGNFPDRFSGHQFPNYSSELNVNALLLGDSALYLCASSSPGGGSPLHFGNGTRLTVT.

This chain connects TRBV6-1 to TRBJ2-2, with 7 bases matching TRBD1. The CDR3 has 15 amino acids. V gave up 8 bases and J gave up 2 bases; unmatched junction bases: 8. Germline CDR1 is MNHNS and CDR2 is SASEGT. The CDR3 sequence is CASSPRQGNTGELFF. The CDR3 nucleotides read TGTGCCAGCTCTCCCCGACAGGGTAACACCGGGGAGCTGTTTTTT.

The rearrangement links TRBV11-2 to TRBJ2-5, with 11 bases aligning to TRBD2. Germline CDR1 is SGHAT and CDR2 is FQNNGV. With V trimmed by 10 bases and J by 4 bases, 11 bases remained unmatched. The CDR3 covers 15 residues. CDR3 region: CATMPSGGTGETQYF. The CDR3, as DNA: TGTGCCACCATGCCTAGCGGGGGGACGGGAGAGACCCAGTACTTC.

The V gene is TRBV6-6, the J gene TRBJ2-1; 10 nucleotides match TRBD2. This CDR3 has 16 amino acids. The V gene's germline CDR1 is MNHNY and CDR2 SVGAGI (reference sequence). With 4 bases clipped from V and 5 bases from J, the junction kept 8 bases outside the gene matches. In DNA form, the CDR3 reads TGTGCCAGCAGTTTCCGAGCGGGGGGGCGGAACAATGAGCAGTTCTTC. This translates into CASSFRAGGRNNEQFF.

The CDR3: CASSDWGDRQWPQHF. CDR3 DNA: TGTGCCAGCAGTGATTGGGGAGATAGGCAATGGCCCCAGCATTTT. The V gene is TRBV6-1, the J gene TRBJ1-5, with unresolved D. CDR3 length: 15 residues. Germline loops: CDR1 MNHNS, CDR2 SASEGT. V lost 3 bases and J lost 9, with 18 bases in between.

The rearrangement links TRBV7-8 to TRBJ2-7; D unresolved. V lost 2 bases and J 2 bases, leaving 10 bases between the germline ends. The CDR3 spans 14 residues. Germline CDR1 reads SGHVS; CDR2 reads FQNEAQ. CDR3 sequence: CASSLHDFPYEQYF. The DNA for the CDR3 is TGTGCCAGCAGCTTACATGACTTCCCCTACGAGCAGTACTTC.

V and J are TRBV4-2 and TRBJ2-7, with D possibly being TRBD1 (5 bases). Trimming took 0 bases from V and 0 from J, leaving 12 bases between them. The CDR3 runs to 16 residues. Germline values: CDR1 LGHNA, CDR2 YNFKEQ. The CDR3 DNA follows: TGTGCCAGCAGCCAAGATGGGCAGGGAAGCTCCTACGAGCAGTACTTC. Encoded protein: CASSQDGQGSSYEQYF.

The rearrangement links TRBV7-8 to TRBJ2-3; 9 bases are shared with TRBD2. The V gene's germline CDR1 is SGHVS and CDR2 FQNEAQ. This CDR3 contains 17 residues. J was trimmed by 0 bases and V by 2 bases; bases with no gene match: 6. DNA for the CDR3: TGTGCCAGCAGCTTACGAGCGGGGGGAACTAGCACAGATACGCAGTATTTT. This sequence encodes CASSLRAGGTSTDTQYF.

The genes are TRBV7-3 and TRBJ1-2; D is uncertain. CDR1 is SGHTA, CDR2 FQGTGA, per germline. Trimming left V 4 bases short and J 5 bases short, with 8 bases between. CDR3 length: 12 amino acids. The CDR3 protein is CASSSAGYGYTF. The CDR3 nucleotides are TGTGCCAGCAGCTCCGCCGGGTATGGCTACACCTTC. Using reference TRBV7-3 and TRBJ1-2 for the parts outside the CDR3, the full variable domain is GAGVSQTPSNKVTEKGKYVELRCDPISGHTALYWYRQSLGQGPEFLIYFQGTGAADDSGLPNDRFFAVRPEGSVSTLKIQRTERGDSAVYLCASSSAGYGYTFGSGTRLTVV.

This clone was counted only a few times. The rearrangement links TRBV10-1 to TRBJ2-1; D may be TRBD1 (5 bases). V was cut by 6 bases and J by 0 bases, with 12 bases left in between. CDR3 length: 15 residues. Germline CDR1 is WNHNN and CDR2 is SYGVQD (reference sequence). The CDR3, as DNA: TGCGCCAGCAGCAAGGACACAAGCTCCTACAATGAGCAGTTCTTC. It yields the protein CASSKDTSSYNEQFF.

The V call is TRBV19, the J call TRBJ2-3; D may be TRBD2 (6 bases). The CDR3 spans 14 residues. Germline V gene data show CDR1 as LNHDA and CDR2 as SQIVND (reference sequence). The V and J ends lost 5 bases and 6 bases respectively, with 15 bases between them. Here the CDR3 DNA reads TGTGCCAGTAGTCTCAGTCGGGCGGGGGATACGCAGTATTTT. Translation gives CASSLSRAGDTQYF.

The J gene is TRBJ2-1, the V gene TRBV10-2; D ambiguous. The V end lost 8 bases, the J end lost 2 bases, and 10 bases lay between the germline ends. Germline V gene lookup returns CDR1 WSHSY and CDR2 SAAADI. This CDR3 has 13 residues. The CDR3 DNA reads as TGCGCCAGCTTACAGCAACCCTACAATGAGCAGTTCTTC. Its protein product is CASLQQPYNEQFF.

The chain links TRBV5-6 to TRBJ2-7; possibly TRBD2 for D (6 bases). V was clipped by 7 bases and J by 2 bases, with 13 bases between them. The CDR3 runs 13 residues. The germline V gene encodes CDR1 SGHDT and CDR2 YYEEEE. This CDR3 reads CASAGTGAYEQYF. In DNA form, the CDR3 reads TGTGCCAGCGCGGGGACGGGCGCCTACGAGCAGTACTTC.

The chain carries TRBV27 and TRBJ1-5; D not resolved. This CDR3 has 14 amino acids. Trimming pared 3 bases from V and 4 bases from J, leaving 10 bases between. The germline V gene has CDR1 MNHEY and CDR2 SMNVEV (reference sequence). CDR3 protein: CASSFSGSNQPQHF. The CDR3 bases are TGTGCCAGCAGTTTCTCAGGTTCGAATCAGCCCCAGCATTTT.

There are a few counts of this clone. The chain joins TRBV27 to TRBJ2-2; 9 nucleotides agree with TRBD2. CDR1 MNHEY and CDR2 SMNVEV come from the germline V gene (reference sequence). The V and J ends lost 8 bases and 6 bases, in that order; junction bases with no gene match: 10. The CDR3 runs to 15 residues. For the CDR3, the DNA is TGTGCCAGCGGGAGCCCGGGACTAGCCCCCGGGGAGCTGTTTTTT. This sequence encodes CASGSPGLAPGELFF.

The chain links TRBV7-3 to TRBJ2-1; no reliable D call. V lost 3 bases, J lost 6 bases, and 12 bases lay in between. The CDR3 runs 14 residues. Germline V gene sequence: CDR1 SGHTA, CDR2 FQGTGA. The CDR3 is CASSFGSQSNEQFF. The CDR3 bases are TGTGCCAGCAGCTTCGGGTCCCAGTCCAATGAGCAGTTCTTC.

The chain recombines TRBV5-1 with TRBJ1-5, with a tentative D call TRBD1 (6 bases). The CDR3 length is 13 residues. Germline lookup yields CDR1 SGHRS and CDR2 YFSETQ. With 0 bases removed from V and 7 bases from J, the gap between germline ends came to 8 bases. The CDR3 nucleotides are TGCGCCAGCAGCTTGGAGGGGGGGCAGCCCCAGCATTTT. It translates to CASSLEGGQPQHF. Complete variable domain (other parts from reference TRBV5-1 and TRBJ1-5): KAGVTQTPRYLIKTRGQQVTLSCSPISGHRSVSWYQQTPGQGLQFLFEYFSETQRNKGNFPGRFSGRQFSNSRSEMNVSTLELGDSALYLCASSLEGGQPQHFGDGTRLSIL.